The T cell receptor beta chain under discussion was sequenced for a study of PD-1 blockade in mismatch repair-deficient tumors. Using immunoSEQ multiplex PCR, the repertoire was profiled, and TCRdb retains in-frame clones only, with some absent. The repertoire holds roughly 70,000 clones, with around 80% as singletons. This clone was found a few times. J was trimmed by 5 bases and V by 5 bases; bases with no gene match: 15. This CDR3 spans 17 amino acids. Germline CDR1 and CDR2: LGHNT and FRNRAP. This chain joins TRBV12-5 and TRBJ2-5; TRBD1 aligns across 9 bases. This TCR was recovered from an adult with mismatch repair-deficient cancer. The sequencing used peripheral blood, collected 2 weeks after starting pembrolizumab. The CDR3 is CASGPPRPTGGRETQYF. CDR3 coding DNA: TGTGCTAGTGGTCCGCCCCGGCCGACAGGGGGTAGGGAGACCCAGTACTTC. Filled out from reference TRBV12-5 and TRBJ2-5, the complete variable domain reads DARVTQTPRHKVTEMGQEVTMRCQPILGHNTVFWYRQTMMQGLELLAYFRNRAPLDDSGMPKDRFSAEMPDATLATLKIQPSEPRDSAVYFCASGPPRPTGGRETQYFGPGTRLLVL.